This TCR beta chain originates from a study of glioma-infiltrating T cells after dendritic cell vaccination. Study-wide background: Dendritic cell vaccine was injected intradermally three times, biweekly. Study results and limitations: Patients with more pretreatment TILs had longer time to progression and survival.

Turning to this clone: Its antigen is still unknown. The junction and the germline gene differ at one end; a read error may be behind it.

CDR1 SGDLS and CDR2 YYNGEE come from the germline V gene. The CDR3 has 9 amino acids. Clones were read by immunoSEQ multiplex PCR, and TCRdb kept only the in-frame ones, dropping some. The sample yields 75,000 to 100,000 clones, over 60% seen once. None of the glioblastoma patients had an isocitrate dehydrogenase mutation. The sample here was blood, taken before dendritic cell vaccination. This TCR was sampled from a human donor with glioblastoma. The V and J genes are TRBV9 and TRBJ1-2, with D unclear. The CDR3 region has the DNA TGTGCCAGCGGTCCTGGGCCCAGCTTC. The encoded protein is CASGPGPSF. The full variable domain, rest sourced from reference TRBV9 and TRBJ1-2, is DSGVTQTPKHLITATGQRVTLRCSPRSGDLSVYWYQQSLDQGLQFLIQYYNGEERAKGNILERFSAQQFPDLHSELNLSSLELGDSALYFCASGPGPSFGSGTRLTVV.